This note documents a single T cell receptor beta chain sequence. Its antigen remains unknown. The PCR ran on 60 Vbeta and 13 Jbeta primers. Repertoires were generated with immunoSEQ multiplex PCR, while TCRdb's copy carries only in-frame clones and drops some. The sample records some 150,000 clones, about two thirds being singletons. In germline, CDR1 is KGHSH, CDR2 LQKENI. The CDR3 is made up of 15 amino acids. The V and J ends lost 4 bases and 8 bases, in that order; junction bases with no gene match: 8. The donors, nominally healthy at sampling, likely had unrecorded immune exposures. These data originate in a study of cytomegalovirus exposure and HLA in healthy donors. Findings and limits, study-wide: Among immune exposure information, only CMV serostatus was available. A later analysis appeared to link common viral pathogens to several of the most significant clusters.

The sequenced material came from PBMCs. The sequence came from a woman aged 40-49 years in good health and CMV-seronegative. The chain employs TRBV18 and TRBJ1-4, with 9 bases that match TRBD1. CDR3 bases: TGTGCCAGCTCACTTTTACAGGGGGCGGAGGAAAAACTGTTTTTT. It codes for CASSLLQGAEEKLFF.